Sequencing of this T cell receptor (beta chain) was carried out in a study of blood T cells in healthy people across ages (dated by TCRdb to between 2015 and 2016). For the wider study: Template switching captured roughly one uniquely barcoded TCR beta cDNA molecule per two T cells in model experiments. To track age-related changes in TCR beta repertoire diversity, the study relied on deep sequencing normalized with unique cDNA molecular identifiers. The donors were divided into four age groups: young (average around 15 years), middle-aged (under 40), aged (62) and long-lived (about 84). Using the same blood draw, the study looked at two additional independent replicas of 1 million unique cDNA reads for two donors, one aged 18 to 30 and the other aged 80 or older.

Paper-wide results and their limitations: Total diversity estimates from one million sequenced T cells were considered lower bounds and underestimates. Because donor CMV infection status was unknown, age-related changes in expanded clonotypes were potentially confounded. Compared with the aged group, the long-lived group had more naive CD4+ T cells, fewer expanded clones and increased TCR diversity, a pattern suggesting age selection. Observed TCR beta diversity per million T cells fell roughly linearly with age, and a significant reduction was already apparent by age roughly 40. Bulk unsorted PBMC profiling prevented conclusive comparison of naive and antigen-experienced compartments. Observed TCR beta diversity correlated strongly with the percentage of naive T cells measured by flow cytometry.

With regard to this clonotype: The antigen this receptor binds is unknown. The input lacks base qualities; no much larger clone sits a single base away.

A distance of 14 bases separates the germline ends of V and J, which lose 3 bases and 8 bases respectively. Reading from cysteine to phenylalanine, the CDR3 counts 13 amino acids. The entry retains the CDR3 DNA only, 39 bases that are in frame from base 1. The germline V gene gives CDR1 as SQVTM and CDR2 as ANQGSEA. The library came from 5' RACE. Sequencing took place on an Illumina HiSeq 2500. A second roughly 7 to 11 cycle PCR used a sample-barcoded 5' primer and a J-beta primer mix. A template-switch 5' adaptor carrying 12 random nucleotides introduced a unique molecular identifier onto each TCR beta cDNA molecule. Each sample yielded at least 3 million CDR3-containing paired-end reads. All of the RNA was converted into first-strand cDNA using the Mint cDNA synthesis kit, with a TRBC-specific oligonucleotide serving as the primer. After uracil-DNA glycosylase treatment, a first 18-cycle PCR used universal primers M1SS and BC2_uni_R on all cDNA. In the authors' own workflow: For normalization, 1 million high-quality reads were randomly selected from each sample, with every read carrying a distinct molecular identifier. Instead of being binned into consensus sequences, reads with shared molecular identifiers were discarded. MiTCR, run with a Q25 quality threshold and the strictest error-elimination algorithm, handled CDR3 identification, clonotype clustering and error correction. A nonparametric unseen species model with Euler transformation was used to estimate a lower bound on total TCR beta diversity. The raw public reads went through TCRdb reprocessing: fastp at Q25, MiXCR clone calling, in-frame beta chains kept. Identical CDR3 proteins give one entry, which carries the most common genes and DNA. The V and J calls here are based on TCRdb, not the publication. Within this sample are about 800,000 distinct CDR3 sequences, with roughly 25% of them counted one time only. Under 4% of the sample is taken by the ten largest.

Systemically healthy Caucasian individuals from Russia, 39 in total and aged about 6 to 95 years, were included as donors. Around 10 milliliters of peripheral blood were drawn from each donor into EDTA-treated Vacutainer tubes. PBMCs were isolated by Ficoll-Paque density-gradient centrifugation, with at least 7 million obtained per sample. Total RNA, at least 6 micrograms per sample, was extracted from PBMCs with Trizol reagent. For every donor, an aliquot of PBMCs went through flow cytometry to measure the percentages of naive CD45RAhigh/CD27high T cells. This sample also belongs to another study, concerning T cells of mothers and their children. From the second report: Nine systemically healthy Caucasian individuals served as donors, namely three mothers together with their six children. cDNA synthesis consumed the entire amount of extracted RNA, loaded at about 1.6 ug RNA in each 15 ul reaction. Sample barcodes and 2-4 random nucleotides were added via the M1S primer in the second PCR. Each mother yielded over 10 million TCR beta CDR3 reads and each child roughly 3 million reads. Thymic selection shapes the output of TCR recombination in a similar way in related and unrelated pairs, and inherited differences have a minor effect. Normalized repertoire overlap was always slightly but never significantly higher in related than unrelated mother-child pairs. No persistent microchimeric T cell clones were found, with a detection sensitivity of approximately 100 clones per million clonotypes. Deep NGS was used in the study to compare the TCR beta repertoires of mothers and children and to look for features that separate related mother-child pairs from unrelated individuals. The mean age was 40 +/- 4 years for the mothers and around 10 +/- 4 years for the children. After adapters were ligated using NEBNext reagents, the libraries underwent 100+100 nt paired-end sequencing on an Illumina HiSeq 2000. Mother and child libraries were prepared a month apart and sequenced in separate runs to prevent cross-contamination. For each donor, somewhere between roughly 500,000 and 2,100,000 distinct TCR beta clonotypes were identified. Naive TCR beta clonotypes were estimated from low-frequency clonotypes matched to each donor's FACS-determined naive share, without sorting.

The sequence derives from a boy aged 5-17 years in good health. This chain is built from TRBV29-1 and TRBJ2-1; the D gene is unclear. The sequenced sample was blood. The CDR3 amino acid sequence is: CSVDGLGDHEQFF. The nucleotide sequence reads TGCAGCGTTGATGGGCTAGGCGATCATGAGCAGTTCTTC.